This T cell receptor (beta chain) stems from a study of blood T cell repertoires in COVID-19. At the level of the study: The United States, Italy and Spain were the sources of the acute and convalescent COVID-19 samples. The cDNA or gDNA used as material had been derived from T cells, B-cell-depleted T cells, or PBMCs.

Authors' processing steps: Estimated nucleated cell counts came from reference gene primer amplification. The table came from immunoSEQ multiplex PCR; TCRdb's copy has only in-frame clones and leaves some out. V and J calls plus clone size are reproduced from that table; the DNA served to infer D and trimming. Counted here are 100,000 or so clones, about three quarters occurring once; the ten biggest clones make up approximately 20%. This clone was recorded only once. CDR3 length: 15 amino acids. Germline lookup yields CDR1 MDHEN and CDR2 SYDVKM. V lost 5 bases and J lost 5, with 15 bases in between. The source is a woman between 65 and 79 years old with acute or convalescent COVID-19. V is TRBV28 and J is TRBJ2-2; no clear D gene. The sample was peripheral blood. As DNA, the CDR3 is TGTGCCAGCAGTCCGACTGAACGGCTTACCGGGGAGCTGTTTTTT. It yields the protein CASSPTERLTGELFF.